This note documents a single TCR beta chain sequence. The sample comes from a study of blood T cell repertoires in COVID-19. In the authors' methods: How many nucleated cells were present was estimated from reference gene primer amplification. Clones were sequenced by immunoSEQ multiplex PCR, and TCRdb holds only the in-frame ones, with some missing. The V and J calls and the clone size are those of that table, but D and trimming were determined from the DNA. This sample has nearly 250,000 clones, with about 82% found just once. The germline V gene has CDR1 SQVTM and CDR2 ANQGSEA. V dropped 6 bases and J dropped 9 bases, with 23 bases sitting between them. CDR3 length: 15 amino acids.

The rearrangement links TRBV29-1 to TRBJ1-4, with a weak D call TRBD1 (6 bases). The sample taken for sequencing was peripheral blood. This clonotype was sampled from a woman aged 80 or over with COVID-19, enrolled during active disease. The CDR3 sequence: CSVRRMEGGDQKLFF. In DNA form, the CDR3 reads TGCAGCGTCCGAAGAATGGAGGGGGGGGATCAAAAACTGTTTTTT. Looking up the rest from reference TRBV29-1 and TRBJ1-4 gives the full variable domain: SAVISQKPSRDICQRGTSLTIQCQVDSQVTMMFWYRQQPGQSLTLIATANQGSEATYESGFVIDKFPISRPNLTFSTLTVSNMSPEDSSIYLCSVRRMEGGDQKLFFGSGTQLSVL.